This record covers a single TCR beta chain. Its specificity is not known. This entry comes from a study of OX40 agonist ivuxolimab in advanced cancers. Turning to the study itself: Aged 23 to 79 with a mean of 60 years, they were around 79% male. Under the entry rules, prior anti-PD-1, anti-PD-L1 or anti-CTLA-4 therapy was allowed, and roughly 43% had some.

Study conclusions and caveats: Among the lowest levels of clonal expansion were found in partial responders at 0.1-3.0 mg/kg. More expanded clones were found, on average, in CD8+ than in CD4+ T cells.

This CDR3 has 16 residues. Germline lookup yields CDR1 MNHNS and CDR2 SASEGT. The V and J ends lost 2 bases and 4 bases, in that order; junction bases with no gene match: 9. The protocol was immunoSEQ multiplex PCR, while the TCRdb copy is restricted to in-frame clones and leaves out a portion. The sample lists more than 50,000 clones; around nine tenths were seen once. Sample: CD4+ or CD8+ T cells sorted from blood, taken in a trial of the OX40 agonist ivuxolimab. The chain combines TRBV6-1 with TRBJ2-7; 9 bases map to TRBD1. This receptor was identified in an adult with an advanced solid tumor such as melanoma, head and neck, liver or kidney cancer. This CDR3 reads CASSELGGGQGYEQYF. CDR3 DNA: TGTGCCAGCAGTGAACTTGGGGGGGGACAGGGTTACGAGCAGTACTTC.